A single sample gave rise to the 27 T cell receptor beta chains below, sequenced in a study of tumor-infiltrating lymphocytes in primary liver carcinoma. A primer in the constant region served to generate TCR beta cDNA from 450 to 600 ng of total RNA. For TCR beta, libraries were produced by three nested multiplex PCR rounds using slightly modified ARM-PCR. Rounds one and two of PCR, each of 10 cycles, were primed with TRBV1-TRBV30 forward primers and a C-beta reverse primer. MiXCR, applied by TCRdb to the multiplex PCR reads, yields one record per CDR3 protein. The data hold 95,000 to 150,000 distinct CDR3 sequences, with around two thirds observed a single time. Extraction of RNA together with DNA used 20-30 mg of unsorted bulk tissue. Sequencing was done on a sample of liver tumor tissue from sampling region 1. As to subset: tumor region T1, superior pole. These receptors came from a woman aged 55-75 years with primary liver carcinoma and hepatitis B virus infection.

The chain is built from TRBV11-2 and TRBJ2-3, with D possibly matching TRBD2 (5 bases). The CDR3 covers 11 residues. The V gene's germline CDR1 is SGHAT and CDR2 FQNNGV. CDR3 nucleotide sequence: TGTACTTTCGGGGATCCAGATACGCAGTATTTT. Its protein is CTFGDPDTQYF.

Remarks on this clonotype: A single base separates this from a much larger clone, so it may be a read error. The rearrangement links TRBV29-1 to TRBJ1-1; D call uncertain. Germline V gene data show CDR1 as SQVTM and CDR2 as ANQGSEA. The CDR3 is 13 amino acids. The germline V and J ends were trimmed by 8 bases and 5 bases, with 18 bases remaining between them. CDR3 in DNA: TGCAGCTTCTTTTCCACTTTGGGGACTGAAGCTTTCTTT. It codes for CSFFSTLGTEAFF.

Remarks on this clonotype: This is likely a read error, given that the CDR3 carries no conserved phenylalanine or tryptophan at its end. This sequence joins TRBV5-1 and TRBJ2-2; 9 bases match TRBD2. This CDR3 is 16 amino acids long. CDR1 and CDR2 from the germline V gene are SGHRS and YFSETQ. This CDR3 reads CASSKLAGSNTGELFV. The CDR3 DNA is TGTGCCAGCAGCAAACTAGCGGGTTCGAACACCGGGGAGCTGTTTGTT.

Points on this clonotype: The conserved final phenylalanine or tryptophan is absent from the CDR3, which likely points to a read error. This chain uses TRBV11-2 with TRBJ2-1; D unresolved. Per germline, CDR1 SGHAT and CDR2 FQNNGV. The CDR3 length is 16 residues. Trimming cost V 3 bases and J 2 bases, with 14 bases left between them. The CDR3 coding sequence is TGTGCCAGCAGCTTGGGCGTCGAGAGGCCCTACAATGAGCAGTTCATC. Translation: CASSLGVERPYNEQFI.

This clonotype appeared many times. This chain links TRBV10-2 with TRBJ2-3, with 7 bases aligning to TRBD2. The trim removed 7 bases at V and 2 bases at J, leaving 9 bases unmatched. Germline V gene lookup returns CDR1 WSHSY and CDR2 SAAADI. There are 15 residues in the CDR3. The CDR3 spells CASKGQRGPTDTQYF. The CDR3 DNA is TGCGCCAGCAAGGGCCAGCGGGGACCCACAGATACGCAGTATTTT.

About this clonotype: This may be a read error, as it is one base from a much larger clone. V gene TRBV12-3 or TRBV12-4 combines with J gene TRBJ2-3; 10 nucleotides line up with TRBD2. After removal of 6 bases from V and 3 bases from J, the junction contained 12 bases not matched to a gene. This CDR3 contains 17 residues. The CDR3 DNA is TGTGCCAGCAGCCACTGGGGAGCGGGAGGGATGACAGATACGCAGTATTTT. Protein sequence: CASSHWGAGGMTDTQYF.

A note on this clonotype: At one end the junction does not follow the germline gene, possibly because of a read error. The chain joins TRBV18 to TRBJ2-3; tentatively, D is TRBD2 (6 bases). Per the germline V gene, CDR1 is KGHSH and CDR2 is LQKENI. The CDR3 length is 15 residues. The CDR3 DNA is TGTGCCAGCTCATCGGGGGTGGTCCCCACAGGTACGCAGTATTTT. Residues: CASSSGVVPTGTQYF.

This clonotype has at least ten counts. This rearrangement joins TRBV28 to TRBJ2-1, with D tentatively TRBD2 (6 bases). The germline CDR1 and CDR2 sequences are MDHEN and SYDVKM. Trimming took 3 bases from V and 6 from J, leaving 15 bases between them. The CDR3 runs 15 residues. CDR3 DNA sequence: TGTGCCAGCAGTTTGCCACTGTCGGGAGCCAATGAGCAGTTCTTC. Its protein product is CASSLPLSGANEQFF.

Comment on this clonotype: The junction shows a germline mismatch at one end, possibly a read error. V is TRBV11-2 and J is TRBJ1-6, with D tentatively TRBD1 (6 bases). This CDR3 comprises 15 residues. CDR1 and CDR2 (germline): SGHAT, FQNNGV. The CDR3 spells CVSSLDPGANSPLNF. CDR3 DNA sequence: TGTGTCAGCAGCTTAGACCCGGGGGCCAACTCACCCCTCAACTTT.

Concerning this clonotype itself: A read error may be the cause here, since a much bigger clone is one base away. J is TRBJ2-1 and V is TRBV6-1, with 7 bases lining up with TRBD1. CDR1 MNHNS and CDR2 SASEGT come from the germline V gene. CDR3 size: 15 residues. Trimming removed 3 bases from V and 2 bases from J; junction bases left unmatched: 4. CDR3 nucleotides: TGTGCCAGCAGTGACGGGACAGACACCTACAATGAGCAGTTCTTC. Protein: CASSDGTDTYNEQFF.

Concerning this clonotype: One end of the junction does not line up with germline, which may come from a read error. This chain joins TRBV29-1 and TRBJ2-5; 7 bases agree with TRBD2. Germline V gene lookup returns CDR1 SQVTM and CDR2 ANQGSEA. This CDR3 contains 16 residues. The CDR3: CGVESGTNTLPGTQYF. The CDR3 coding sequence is TGCGGCGTTGAATCTGGGACTAACACCCTCCCGGGGACCCAGTACTTC. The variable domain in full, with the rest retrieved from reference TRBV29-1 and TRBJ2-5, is SAVISQKPSRDICQRGTSLTIQCQVDSQVTMMFWYRQQPGQSLTLIATANQGSEATYESGFVIDKFPISRPNLTFSTLTVSNMSPEDSSIYLCGVESGTNTLPGTQYFGPGTRLLVL.

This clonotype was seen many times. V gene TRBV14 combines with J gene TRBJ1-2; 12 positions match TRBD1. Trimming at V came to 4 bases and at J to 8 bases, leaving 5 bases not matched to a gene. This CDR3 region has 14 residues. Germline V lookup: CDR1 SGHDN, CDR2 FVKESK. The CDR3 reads CASSPGQGAAGYTF. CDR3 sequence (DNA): TGTGCCAGCAGCCCGGGACAGGGGGCAGCAGGCTACACCTTC.

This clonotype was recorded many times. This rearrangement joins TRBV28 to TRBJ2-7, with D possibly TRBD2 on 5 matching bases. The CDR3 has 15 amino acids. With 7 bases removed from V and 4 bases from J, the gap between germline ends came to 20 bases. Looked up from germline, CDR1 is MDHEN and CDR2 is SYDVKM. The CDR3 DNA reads TGTGCCAGCAACATACTAAGCGGAAGACTTTACGAGCAGTACTTC. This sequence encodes CASNILSGRLYEQYF. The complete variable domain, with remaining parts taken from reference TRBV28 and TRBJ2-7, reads DVKVTQSSRYLVKRTGEKVFLECVQDMDHENMFWYRQDPGLGLRLIYFSYDVKMKEKGDIPEGYSVSREKKERFSLILESASTNQTSMYLCASNILSGRLYEQYFGPGTRLTVT.

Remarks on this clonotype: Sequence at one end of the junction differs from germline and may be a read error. The CDR3 here is CASNLTQNTEAFF. In nucleotides, the CDR3 is TGTGCCAGCAACTTAACCCAGAACACTGAAGCCTTCTTT. The chain is built from TRBV11-2 and TRBJ1-1; D remains unclear. The CDR3 length is 13 residues. Per the germline V gene, CDR1 is SGHAT and CDR2 is FQNNGV. The whole variable domain, remainder taken from reference TRBV11-2 and TRBJ1-1, is EAGVAQSPRYKIIEKRQSVAFWCNPISGHATLYWYQQILGQGPKLLIQFQNNGVVDDSQLPKDRFSAERLKGVDSTLKIQPAKLEDSAVYLCASNLTQNTEAFFGQGTRLTVV.

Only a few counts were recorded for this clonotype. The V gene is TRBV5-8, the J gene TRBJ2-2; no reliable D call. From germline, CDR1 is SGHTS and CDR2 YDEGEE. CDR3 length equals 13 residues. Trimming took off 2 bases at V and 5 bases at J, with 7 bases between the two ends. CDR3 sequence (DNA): TGTGCCAGCAGCTTTACCCTGACCGGGGAGCTGTTTTTT. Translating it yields CASSFTLTGELFF. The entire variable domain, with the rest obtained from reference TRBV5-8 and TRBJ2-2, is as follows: EAGVTQSPTHLIKTRGQQATLRCSPISGHTSVYWYQQALGLGLQFLLWYDEGEERNRGNFPPRFSGRQFPNYSSELNVNALELEDSALYLCASSFTLTGELFFGEGSRLTVL.

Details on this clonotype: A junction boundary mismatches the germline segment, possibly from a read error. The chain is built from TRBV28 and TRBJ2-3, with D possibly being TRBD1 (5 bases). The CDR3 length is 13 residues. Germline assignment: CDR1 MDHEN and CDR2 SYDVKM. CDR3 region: CASSLTSTWTMFF. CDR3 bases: TGTGCCAGCAGTTTAACGAGTACGTGGACAATGTTTTTT.

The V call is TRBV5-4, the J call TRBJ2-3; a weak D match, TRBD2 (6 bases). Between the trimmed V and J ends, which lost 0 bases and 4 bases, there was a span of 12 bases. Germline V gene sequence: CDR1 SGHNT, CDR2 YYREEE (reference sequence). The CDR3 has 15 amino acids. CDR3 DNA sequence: TGTGCCAGCAGCTTGGCCATTCGGAGGGCAGATACGCAGTATTTT. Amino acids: CASSLAIRRADTQYF.

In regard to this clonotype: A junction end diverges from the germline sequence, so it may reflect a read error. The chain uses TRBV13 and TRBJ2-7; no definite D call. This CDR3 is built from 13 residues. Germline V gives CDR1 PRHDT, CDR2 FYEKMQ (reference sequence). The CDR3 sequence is CVSSLVDKDEQYF. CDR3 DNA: TGTGTCAGCAGCTTAGTAGACAAAGACGAGCAGTACTTC.

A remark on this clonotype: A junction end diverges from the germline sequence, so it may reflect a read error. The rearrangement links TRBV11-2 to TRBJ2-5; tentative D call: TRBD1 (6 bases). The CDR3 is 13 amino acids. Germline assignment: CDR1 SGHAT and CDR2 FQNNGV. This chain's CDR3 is CASSWDTQETQYF. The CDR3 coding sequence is TGTGCTAGCAGCTGGGACACCCAAGAGACCCAGTACTTC.

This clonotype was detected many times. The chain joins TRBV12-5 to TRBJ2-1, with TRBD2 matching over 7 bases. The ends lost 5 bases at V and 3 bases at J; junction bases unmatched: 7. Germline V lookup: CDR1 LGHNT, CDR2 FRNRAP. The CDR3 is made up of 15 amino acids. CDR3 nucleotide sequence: TGTGCTAGTGGTCTATCTAGCGGACTCTACAATGAGCAGTTCTTC. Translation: CASGLSSGLYNEQFF.

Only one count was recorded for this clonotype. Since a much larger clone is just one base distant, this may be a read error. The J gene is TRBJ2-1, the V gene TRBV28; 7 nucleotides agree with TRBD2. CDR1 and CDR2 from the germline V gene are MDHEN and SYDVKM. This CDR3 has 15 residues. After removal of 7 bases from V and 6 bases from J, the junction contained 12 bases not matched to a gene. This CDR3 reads CASNLLAFVSNEQFF. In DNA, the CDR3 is TGTGCCAGCAATCTACTAGCGTTCGTCAGCAATGAGCAGTTCTTC.

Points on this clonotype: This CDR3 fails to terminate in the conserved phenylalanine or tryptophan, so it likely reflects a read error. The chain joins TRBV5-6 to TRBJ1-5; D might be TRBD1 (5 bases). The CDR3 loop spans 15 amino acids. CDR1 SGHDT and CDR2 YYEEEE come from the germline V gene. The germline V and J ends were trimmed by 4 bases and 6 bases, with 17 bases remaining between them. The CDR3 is CASSAATATGQPQHL. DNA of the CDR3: TGTGCCAGCAGCGCCGCGACAGCCACAGGTCAGCCCCAGCATCTT.

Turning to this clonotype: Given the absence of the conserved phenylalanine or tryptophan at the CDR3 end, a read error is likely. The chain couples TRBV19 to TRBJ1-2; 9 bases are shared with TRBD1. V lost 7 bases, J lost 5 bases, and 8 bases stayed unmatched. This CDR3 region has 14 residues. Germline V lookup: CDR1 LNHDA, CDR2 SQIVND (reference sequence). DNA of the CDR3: TGTGCCAGTACCACGACAGGGGGTAAATATGGCTACACCATC. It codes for CASTTTGGKYGYTI.

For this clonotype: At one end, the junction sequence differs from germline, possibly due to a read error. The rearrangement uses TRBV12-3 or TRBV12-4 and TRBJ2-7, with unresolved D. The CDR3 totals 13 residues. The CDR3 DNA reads TGTACCAGCAGTAAGAGACAAGCCTACGAGCACTACTTC. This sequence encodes CTSSKRQAYEHYF.

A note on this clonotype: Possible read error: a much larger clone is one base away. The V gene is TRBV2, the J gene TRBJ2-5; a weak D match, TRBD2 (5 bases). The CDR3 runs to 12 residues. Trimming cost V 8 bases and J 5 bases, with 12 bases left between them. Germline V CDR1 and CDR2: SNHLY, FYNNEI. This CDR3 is CASLNSGETQYF. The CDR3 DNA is TGTGCCAGCTTAAACTCGGGGGAGACCCAGTACTTC.

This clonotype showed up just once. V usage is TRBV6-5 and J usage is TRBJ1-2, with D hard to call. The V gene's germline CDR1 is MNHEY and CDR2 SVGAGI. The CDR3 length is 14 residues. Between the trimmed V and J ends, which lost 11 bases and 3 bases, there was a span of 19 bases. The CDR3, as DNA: TGTGCCGCAGATAACCCGGTGTTTGACTATGGCTACACCTTC. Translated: CAADNPVFDYGYTF.

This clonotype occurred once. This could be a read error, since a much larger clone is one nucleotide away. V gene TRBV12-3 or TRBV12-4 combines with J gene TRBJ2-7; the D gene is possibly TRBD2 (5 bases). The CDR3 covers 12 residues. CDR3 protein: CASTASSYKQYF. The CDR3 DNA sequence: TGTGCCAGCACGGCTAGCTCCTACAAGCAGTACTTC.